This T cell receptor (beta chain) was profiled in a study of blood T cell repertoires in COVID-19. Study-wide context: T cells, B-cell-depleted T cells, or PBMCs supplied cDNA or gDNA.

Original methodology: Using reference gene primer amplification, nucleated cell counts were estimated. Assay used: immunoSEQ multiplex PCR; TCRdb lists only in-frame clones, some missing. Clone size and V and J calls were adopted from that table, with D and trimming inferred from the DNA. The sample has over 50,000 clones; around four fifths are singletons. The CDR3 sequence is 14 residues long. Per the germline V gene, CDR1 is LGHNA and CDR2 is YNFKEQ. V shed 5 bases and J 3 bases; nucleotides not matched to a gene: 4. The sequence derives from a man aged 65 to 79 with acute or convalescent COVID-19. The sequencing input was peripheral blood. The chain recombines TRBV4-2 with TRBJ2-7; 10 nucleotides agree with TRBD1. CDR3 amino acids: CASSYGTGDYEQYF. For the CDR3, the DNA is TGTGCCAGCAGCTACGGGACAGGGGACTACGAGCAGTACTTC.